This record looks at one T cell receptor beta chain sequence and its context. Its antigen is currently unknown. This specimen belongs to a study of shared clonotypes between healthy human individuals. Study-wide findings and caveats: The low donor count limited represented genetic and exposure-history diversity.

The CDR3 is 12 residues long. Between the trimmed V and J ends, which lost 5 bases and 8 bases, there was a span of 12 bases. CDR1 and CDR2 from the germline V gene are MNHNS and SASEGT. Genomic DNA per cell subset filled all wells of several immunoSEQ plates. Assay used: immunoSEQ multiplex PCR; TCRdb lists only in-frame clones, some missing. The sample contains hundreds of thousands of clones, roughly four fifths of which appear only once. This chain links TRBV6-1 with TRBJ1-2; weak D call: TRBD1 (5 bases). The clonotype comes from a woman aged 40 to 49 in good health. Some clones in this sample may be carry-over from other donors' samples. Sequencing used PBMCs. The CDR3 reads CASSLPGKGYTF. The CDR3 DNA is TGTGCCAGCAGTCTTCCAGGGAAGGGCTACACCTTC.